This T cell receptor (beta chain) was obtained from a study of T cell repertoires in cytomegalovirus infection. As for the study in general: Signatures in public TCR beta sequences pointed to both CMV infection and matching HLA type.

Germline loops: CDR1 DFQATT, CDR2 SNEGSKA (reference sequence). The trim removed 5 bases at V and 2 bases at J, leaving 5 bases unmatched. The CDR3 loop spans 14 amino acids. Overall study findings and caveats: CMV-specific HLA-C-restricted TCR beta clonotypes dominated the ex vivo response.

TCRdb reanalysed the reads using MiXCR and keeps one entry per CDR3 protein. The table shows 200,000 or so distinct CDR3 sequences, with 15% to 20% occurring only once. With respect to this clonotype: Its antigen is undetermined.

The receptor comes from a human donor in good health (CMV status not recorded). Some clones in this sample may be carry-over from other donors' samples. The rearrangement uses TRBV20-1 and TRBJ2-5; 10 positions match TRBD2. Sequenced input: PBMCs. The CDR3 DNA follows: TGCAGTGCTGGAGGACTAGCGGTACAAGAGACCCAGTACTTC. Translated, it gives CSAGGLAVQETQYF.